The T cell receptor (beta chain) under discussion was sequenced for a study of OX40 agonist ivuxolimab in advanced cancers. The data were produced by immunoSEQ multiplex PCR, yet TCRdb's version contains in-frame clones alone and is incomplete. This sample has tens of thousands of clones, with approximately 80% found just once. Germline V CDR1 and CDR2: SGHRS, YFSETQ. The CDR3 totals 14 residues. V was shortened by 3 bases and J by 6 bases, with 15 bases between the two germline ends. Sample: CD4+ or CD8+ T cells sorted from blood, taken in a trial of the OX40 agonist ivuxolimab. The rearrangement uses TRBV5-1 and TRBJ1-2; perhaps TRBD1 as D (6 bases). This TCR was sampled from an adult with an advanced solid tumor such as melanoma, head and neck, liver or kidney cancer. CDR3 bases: TGCGCCAGCAGCTCCGGACAGAGGGTGGATGGCTACACCTTC. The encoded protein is CASSSGQRVDGYTF.